The 14 T cell receptor beta chains listed next were all sequenced from one sample in a study of blood T cell repertoires in COVID-19 (dated by TCRdb to the early 2020s). Library generation was performed with the immunoSEQ multiplex PCR assay. In its TCRdb copy, this immuneACCESS table keeps in-frame sequences only and misses some clones. Where compared with another copy, unresolved V genes explain less than half of these, and the others have no known cause. Present in this sample are more than 300,000 clones, roughly nine tenths of which were seen just once. The ten largest make up around 4.2% of the sample. The sample was PBMCs or T cells enriched from blood (not recorded which). Receptor source: a woman aged 25 to 39 who had been exposed to COVID-19.

The chain carries TRBV5-1 and TRBJ1-1, with a weak D call TRBD1 (5 bases). The germline V gene has CDR1 SGHRS and CDR2 YFSETQ. The ends were cut back, 6 bases at V and 0 bases at J, with 15 bases in the middle. The CDR3 contains 15 residues. CDR3 DNA sequence: TGCGCCAGCAAACCAACGGCAGGGATGAACACTGAAGCTTTCTTT. It yields the protein CASKPTAGMNTEAFF.

This clone was seen more than once but under ten times. The V call is TRBV6-5, the J call TRBJ2-1, with 11 bases that match TRBD2. Germline V gives CDR1 MNHEY, CDR2 SVGAGI. J was trimmed by 4 bases and V by 8 bases; bases with no gene match: 7. The CDR3 consists of 15 residues. In DNA, the CDR3 is TGTGCCAGCCAGGTAGCGGGGGGGACGTACAATGAGCAGTTCTTC. Translation gives CASQVAGGTYNEQFF.

The genes are TRBV7-8 and TRBJ1-2, with D possibly TRBD1 on 6 matching bases. Germline V gives CDR1 SGHVS, CDR2 FQNEAQ. This CDR3 contains 17 residues. Trimming cost V 8 bases and J 0 bases, with 22 bases left between them. The chain's CDR3 is CASFPYLSGAPNYGYTF. CDR3 in DNA: TGTGCCAGCTTCCCTTATTTATCAGGGGCCCCTAACTATGGCTACACCTTC.

This sequence joins TRBV29-1 and TRBJ2-2; 7 bases are shared with TRBD1. CDR3 size: 13 residues. Germline CDR1 and CDR2: SQVTM and ANQGSEA. Unmatched junction bases numbered 7, after V lost 7 bases and J lost 5 bases. The DNA of the CDR3 is TGCAGCGGCACACGACAGGGAACCGGGGAGCTGTTTTTT. Protein sequence: CSGTRQGTGELFF.

The chain is built from TRBV5-1 and TRBJ2-5, with 12 bases that match TRBD1. CDR3 length: 15 amino acids. Losses at the gene ends were 4 bases for V and 5 bases for J; bases not matched to a gene: 6. The germline gives CDR1 SGHRS, CDR2 YFSETQ. The CDR3 loop reads CASSLGQGAAETQYF. DNA of the CDR3: TGCGCCAGCAGCCTGGGACAGGGGGCGGCGGAGACCCAGTACTTC. Combining the CDR3 with reference TRBV5-1 and TRBJ2-5 gives the whole variable domain KAGVTQTPRYLIKTRGQQVTLSCSPISGHRSVSWYQQTPGQGLQFLFEYFSETQRNKGNFPGRFSGRQFSNSRSEMNVSTLELGDSALYLCASSLGQGAAETQYFGPGTRLLVL.

The gene calls are TRBV19 and TRBJ1-2; D uncertain. Germline assignment: CDR1 LNHDA and CDR2 SQIVND (reference sequence). Trimming shortened V by 6 bases and J by 4 bases, and 15 bases separated the two germline ends. The CDR3 totals 14 residues. As DNA, the CDR3 is TGTGCCAGTAGCCCCATACCGGGGTCCTATGGCTACACCTTC. This codes for CASSPIPGSYGYTF. Looking up the rest from reference TRBV19 and TRBJ1-2 gives the full variable domain: DGGITQSPKYLFRKEGQNVTLSCEQNLNHDAMYWYRQDPGQGLRLIYYSQIVNDFQKGDIAEGYSVSREKKESFPLTVTSAQKNPTAFYLCASSPIPGSYGYTFGSGTRLTVV.

The sample holds a few counts of this clone. The J gene is TRBJ2-2, the V gene TRBV5-1, with 10 positions matching TRBD1. V lost 4 bases to trimming and J lost 0 bases; unmatched junction nucleotides: 9. The CDR3 is 18 amino acids. Looked up from germline, CDR1 is SGHRS and CDR2 is YFSETQ. In nucleotides, the CDR3 is TGCGCCAGCAGCCCCTCCTGGACAGGGGGAACGAACACCGGGGAGCTGTTTTTT. This translates into CASSPSWTGGTNTGELFF.

The rearrangement links TRBV5-6 to TRBJ1-2; TRBD1 might be the D (5 bases). CDR3 size: 13 residues. V lost 4 bases and J 6 bases, leaving 13 bases between the germline ends. CDR1 and CDR2 from the germline V gene are SGHDT and YYEEEE. In DNA, the CDR3 is TGTGCCAGCAGCCTGCTTGGGGGGGATGGCTACACCTTC. It is translated as CASSLLGGDGYTF.

V and J are TRBV4-2 and TRBJ2-1, with TRBD2 as a possible D gene (6 bases). Trimming removed 1 base from V and 6 bases from J, with 19 bases in between. Germline CDR1 LGHNA, CDR2 YNFKEQ. There are 17 residues in the CDR3. CDR3: CASSQVVSGVPRNEQFF. The CDR3 DNA follows: TGTGCCAGCAGCCAAGTAGTTAGCGGTGTTCCTCGCAATGAGCAGTTCTTC.

This clone was seen a single time. The chain combines TRBV10-3 with TRBJ1-5; 11 bases agree with TRBD1. After removal of 8 bases from V and 7 bases from J, the junction contained 7 bases not matched to a gene. Looked up from germline, CDR1 is ENHRY and CDR2 is SYGVKD. This CDR3 spans 14 amino acids. The CDR3 loop reads CAIRGTGGGQPQHF. The CDR3, as DNA: TGTGCCATCCGCGGGACAGGGGGAGGACAGCCCCAGCATTTT.

The rearrangement links TRBV9 to TRBJ1-1; D perhaps matches TRBD1 (6 bases). Germline V gives CDR1 SGDLS, CDR2 YYNGEE. The V gene lost 4 bases and the J gene lost 0 bases, with 16 bases spanning the gap. The CDR3 is made up of 16 amino acids. The CDR3 nucleotides are TGTGCCAGCAGCCCGAGGACAGCTTCAATGAACACTGAAGCTTTCTTT. Translation gives CASSPRTASMNTEAFF.

The chain couples TRBV20-1 to TRBJ2-5, with 10 bases aligning to TRBD2. Unmatched junction bases numbered 3, after V lost 3 bases and J lost 2 bases. CDR1 is DFQATT and CDR2 is SNEGSKA in the germline V gene (reference sequence). The CDR3 consists of 14 residues. CDR3 residues: CSASVSGGQETQYF. CDR3 in DNA: TGCAGTGCTAGTGTTAGCGGGGGGCAAGAGACCCAGTACTTC.

CDR3 loop: CASSLRTGVGYEQYF. The CDR3 DNA is TGTGCCAGCAGCTTAAGGACAGGGGTGGGTTACGAGCAGTACTTC. V gene TRBV7-9 combines with J gene TRBJ2-7; the match to TRBD1 covers 9 bases. CDR1 and CDR2 (germline): SEHNR, FQNEAQ (reference sequence). This CDR3 contains 15 residues. J lost 4 bases, V lost 2 bases, and 6 bases had no gene match.

V usage is TRBV5-1 and J usage is TRBJ1-1, with 7 nucleotides matching TRBD1. The germline V gene has CDR1 SGHRS and CDR2 YFSETQ. CDR3 length: 16 amino acids. Losses at the gene ends were 0 bases for V and 4 bases for J; bases not matched to a gene: 9. Here the CDR3 DNA reads TGCGCCAGCAGCTTGGTCGGACAGGTTGGAGGCACTGAAGCTTTCTTT. This encodes CASSLVGQVGGTEAFF.